This T cell receptor beta chain was documented in a study of Ad26.COV2.S vaccination and SARS-CoV-2 variants (dated by TCRdb to the early 2020s). About the full investigation: Vaccine-arm donors came from COV1001, a multicentre, randomized, double-blind, placebo-controlled phase I-IIa trial of Ad26.COV2.S in healthy adults. Dosing of Ad26.COV2.S was intramuscular, at either 5x10^10 or 1x10^11 viral particles, delivered as one shot or as two shots spaced 56 days apart. TCRbeta repertoire sequencing was used to assess the specificity and breadth of SARS-CoV-2-reactive T cell receptors after Ad26.COV2.S vaccination. A total of approximately 30 samples were included in the TCR-sequenced set, comprising around 19 Ad26.COV2.S vaccine recipients, 5 placebo recipients and 8 SARS-CoV-2 convalescent individuals. Trial participants were randomized into five groups of five, in which low-dose or high-dose Ad26.COV2.S was given once or twice, or placebo was given on both occasions. Investigators remained blinded to trial group allocation during experiments and outcome assessment. Points the paper makes about the study in general: The study lacked the statistical power to compare responses across vaccine doses or regimens. The authors noted that total T cell responses may have been underestimated by the TCR breadth and depth analyses. Compared with placebo recipients, Ad26.COV2.S recipients showed higher spike-specific TCR breadth (P = 0.0014). Substantial breadth of spike-specific CD8+ and CD4+ T cell responses was reported after vaccination. Vaccine and placebo recipients had similar non-spike TCR breadth, a finding consistent with the vaccine containing only spike.

The immunoSEQ Assay was used to sequence TCRbeta CDR3 regions. After extraction, genomic DNA underwent amplification by bias-controlled multiplex PCR, followed by high-throughput sequencing. From the authors' description of their analysis: To quantify the absolute abundance of every unique TCRbeta CDR3 region, sequences were collapsed and filtered. T cell fraction was estimated by normalizing TCRbeta template counts to usable DNA, with usable DNA measured through amplification of reference genes found in all nucleated cells. Repertoire TCRs were annotated as SARS-CoV-2-specific when V gene, CDR3 amino acid sequence and J gene were exactly matched to a known reactive TCR set. The reference SARS-CoV-2 TCR set was derived from MIRA and filtered for enrichment in COVID-19-positive ImmuneCODE repertoires, a step that removed public or cross-reactive TCRs. Using the MIRA antigens, annotated TCRs were further analysed by specific ORF or by position within an ORF. Breadth was defined as annotated unique rearrangements over total unique productive rearrangements; depth was the summed frequency of those rearrangements. TCR breadth was compared between groups using two-sided Wilcoxon rank-sum tests. Not all clones reach the TCRdb copy of this immuneACCESS table, which keeps in-frame sequences only. Checked studies attribute under half of the gap to unresolved V genes and leave the rest unexplained. That table furnishes V, J and clone size, whereas the DNA furnished D and trimming. This sample comprises approximately 500,000 clones, roughly 85% of them detected only once. Roughly 13% of the sample comes from the top ten.

A remark on this clone: Its recognized antigen is unknown. Per-base qualities were not stored, and no clone one base away is much larger.

V is pruned by 3 bases and J by 10 bases, leaving 10 bases of the junction without a gene match. From a lookup of the germline V gene (reference sequence), CDR1 and CDR2 are GTSNPN and SVGIG. The CDR3 has 14 amino acids, counting the end cysteine and phenylalanine. Only the CDR3 portion is preserved as DNA: 42 bases, with reading frame beginning at the first base. The treatment or condition label, read with the paper, signifies: around 19 received Ad26.COV2.S at low or high dose, single or two shots; 5 received placebo; per-sample allocation not given. For vaccine and placebo recipients, the sequenced repertoires came from samples collected on day 63 after the first injection. Cohort 1b enrolled around 23 adults aged 18-55 years at a single site in Boston, USA, between 29 July and 7 August 2020. Ad26.COV2.S was a replication-incompetent adenovirus type 26 vector expressing a prefusion-stabilized SARS-CoV-2 spike protein from the original Wuhan strain.

The source material was peripheral blood, sampled in a trial of Ad26.COV2.S vaccine versus placebo. In this chain, TRBV30 is recombined with TRBJ1-1, with 11 bases aligning to TRBD1. This TCR was sampled from a person between 18 and 65 years old who received the Ad26.COV2.S COVID-19 vaccine or a placebo. The CDR3 protein: CAWRAGTGGVGAFF. The DNA sequence is TGTGCCTGGAGGGCCGGGACAGGGGGGGTTGGAGCTTTCTTT.